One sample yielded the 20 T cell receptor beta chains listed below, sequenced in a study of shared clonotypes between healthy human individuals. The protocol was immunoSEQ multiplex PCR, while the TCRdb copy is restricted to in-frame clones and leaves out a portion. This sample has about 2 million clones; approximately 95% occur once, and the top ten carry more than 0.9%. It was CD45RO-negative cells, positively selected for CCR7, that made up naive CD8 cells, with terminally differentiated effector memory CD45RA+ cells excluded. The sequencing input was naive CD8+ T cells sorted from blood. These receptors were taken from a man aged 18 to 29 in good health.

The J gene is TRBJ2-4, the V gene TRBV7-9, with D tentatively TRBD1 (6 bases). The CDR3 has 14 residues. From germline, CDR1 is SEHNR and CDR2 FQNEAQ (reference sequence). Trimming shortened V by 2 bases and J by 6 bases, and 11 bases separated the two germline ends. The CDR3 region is CASSLMDSGNIQYF. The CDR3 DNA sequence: TGTGCCAGCAGCTTAATGGACAGCGGAAACATTCAGTACTTC.

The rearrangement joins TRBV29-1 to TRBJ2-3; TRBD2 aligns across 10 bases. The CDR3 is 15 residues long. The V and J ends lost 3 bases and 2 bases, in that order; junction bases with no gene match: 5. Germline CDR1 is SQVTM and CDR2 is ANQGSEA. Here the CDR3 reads CSVEMLAGDTDTQYF. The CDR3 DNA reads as TGCAGCGTTGAGATGCTAGCGGGAGACACAGATACGCAGTATTTT.

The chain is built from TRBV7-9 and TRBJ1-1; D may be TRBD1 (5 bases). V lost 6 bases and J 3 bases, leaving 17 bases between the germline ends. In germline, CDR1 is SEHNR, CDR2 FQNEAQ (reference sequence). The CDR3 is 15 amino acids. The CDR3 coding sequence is TGTGCCAGCAGTCCTCCGGGACCGCCTCACACTGAAGCTTTCTTT. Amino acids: CASSPPGPPHTEAFF.

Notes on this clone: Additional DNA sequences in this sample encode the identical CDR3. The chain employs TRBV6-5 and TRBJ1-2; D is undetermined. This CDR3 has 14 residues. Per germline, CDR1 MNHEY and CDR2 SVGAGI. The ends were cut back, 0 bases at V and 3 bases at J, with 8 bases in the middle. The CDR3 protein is CASSYSEGDYGYTF. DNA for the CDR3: TGTGCCAGCAGTTACTCCGAGGGAGACTATGGCTACACCTTC.

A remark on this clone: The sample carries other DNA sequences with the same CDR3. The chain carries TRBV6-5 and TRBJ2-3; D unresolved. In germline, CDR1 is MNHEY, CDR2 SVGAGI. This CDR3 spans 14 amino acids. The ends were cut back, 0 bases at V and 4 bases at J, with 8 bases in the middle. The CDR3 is CASSYSPEADTQYF. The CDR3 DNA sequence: TGTGCCAGCAGTTACTCTCCAGAGGCAGATACGCAGTATTTT.

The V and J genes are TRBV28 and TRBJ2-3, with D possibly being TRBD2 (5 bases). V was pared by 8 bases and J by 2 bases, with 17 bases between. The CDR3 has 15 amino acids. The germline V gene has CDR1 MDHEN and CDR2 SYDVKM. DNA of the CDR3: TGTGCCAGCGTTGGAAGTGTCGGACTCACAGATACGCAGTATTTT. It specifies CASVGSVGLTDTQYF.

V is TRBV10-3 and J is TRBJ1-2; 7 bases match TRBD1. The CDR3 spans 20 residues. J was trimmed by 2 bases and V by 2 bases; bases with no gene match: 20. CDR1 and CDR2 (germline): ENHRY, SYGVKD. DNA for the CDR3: TGTGCCATCAGTGAGCCACCTTATTCCGGGACAGCCACAAAAAACTATGGCTACACCTTC. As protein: CAISEPPYSGTATKNYGYTF.

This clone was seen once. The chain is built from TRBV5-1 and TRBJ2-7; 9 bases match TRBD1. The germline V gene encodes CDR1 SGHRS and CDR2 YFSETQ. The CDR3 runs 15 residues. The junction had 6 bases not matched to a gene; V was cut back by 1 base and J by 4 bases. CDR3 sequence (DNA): TGCGCCAGCAGCTTGTACGGGACAGGGTCGTACGAGCAGTACTTC. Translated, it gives CASSLYGTGSYEQYF.

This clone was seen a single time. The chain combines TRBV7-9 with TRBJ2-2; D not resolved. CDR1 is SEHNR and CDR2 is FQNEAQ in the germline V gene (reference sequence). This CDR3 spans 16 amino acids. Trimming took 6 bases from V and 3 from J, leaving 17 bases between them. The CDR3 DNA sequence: TGTGCCAGCAGTTCAACCTCAGCCCGGTACACCGGGGAGCTGTTTTTT. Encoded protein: CASSSTSARYTGELFF.

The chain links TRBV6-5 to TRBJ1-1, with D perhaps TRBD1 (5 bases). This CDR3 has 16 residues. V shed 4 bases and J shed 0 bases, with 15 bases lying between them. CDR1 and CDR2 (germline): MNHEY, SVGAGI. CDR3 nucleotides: TGTGCCAGCAGTTCCGGGACGGCAATGATGAACACTGAAGCTTTCTTT. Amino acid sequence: CASSSGTAMMNTEAFF.

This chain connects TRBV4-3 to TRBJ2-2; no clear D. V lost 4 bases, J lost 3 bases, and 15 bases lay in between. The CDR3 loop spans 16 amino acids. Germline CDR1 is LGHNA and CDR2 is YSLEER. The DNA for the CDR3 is TGCGCCAGCAGCCGGCTGGAGACTGCGTACACCGGGGAGCTGTTTTTT. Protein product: CASSRLETAYTGELFF.

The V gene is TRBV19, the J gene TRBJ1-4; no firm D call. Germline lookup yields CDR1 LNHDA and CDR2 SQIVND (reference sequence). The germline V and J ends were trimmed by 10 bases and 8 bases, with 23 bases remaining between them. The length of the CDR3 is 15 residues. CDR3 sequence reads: CATLGSVKGREKLFF. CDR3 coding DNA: TGTGCCACCCTGGGGAGCGTAAAGGGTAGAGAAAAACTGTTTTTT.

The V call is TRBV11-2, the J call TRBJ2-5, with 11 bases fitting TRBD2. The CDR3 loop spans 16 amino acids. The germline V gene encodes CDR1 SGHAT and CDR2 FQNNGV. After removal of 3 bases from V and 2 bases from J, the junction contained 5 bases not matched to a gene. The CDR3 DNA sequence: TGTGCCAGCAGCTTGTCCGGGACTAGCGGTCAAGAGACCCAGTACTTC. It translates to CASSLSGTSGQETQYF.

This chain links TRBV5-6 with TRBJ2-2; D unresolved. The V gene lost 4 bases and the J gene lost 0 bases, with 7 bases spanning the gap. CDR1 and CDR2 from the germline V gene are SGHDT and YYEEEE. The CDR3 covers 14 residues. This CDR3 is CASSLHANTGELFF. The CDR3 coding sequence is TGTGCCAGCAGCCTTCACGCGAACACCGGGGAGCTGTTTTTT.

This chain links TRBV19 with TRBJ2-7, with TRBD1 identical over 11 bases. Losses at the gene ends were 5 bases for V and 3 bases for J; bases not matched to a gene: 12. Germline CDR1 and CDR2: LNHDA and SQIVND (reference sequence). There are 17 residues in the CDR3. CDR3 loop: CASSPPAGTGGVYEQYF. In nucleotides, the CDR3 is TGTGCCAGTAGTCCGCCAGCCGGGACAGGGGGGGTCTACGAGCAGTACTTC.

CDR3 in amino acids: CASSPRIGLDTQYF. In DNA, the CDR3 is TGTGCCAGCAGCCCCCGTATAGGGCTGGATACGCAGTATTTT. V is TRBV7-6 and J is TRBJ2-3; D not certain. With 5 bases removed from V and 6 bases from J, the gap between germline ends came to 15 bases. The CDR3 sequence is 14 residues long. CDR1 and CDR2 (germline): SGHVS, FNYEAQ. The variable domain in full, with the rest retrieved from reference TRBV7-6 and TRBJ2-3, is GAGVSQSPRYKVTKRGQDVALRCDPISGHVSLYWYRQALGQGPEFLTYFNYEAQQDKSGLPNDRFSAERPEGSISTLTIQRTEQRDSAMYRCASSPRIGLDTQYFGPGTRLTVL.

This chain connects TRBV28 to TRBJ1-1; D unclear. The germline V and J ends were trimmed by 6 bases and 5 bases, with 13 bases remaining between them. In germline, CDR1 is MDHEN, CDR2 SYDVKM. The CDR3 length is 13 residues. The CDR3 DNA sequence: TGTGCCAGCAGCAGTTTGGGAGTTACTGAAGCTTTCTTT. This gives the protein CASSSLGVTEAFF. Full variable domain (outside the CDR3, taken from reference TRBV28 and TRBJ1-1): DVKVTQSSRYLVKRTGEKVFLECVQDMDHENMFWYRQDPGLGLRLIYFSYDVKMKEKGDIPEGYSVSREKKERFSLILESASTNQTSMYLCASSSLGVTEAFFGQGTRLTVV.

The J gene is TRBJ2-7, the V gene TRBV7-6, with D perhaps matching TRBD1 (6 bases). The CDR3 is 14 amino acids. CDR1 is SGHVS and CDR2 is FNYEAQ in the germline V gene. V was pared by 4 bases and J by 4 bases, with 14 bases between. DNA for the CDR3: TGTGCCAGCAGCTCGCGAGGCAGGGGTTACGAGCAGTACTTC. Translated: CASSSRGRGYEQYF.

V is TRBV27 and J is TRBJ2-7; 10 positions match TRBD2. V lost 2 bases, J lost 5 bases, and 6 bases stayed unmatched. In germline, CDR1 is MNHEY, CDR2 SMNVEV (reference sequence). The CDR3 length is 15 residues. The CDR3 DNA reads TGTGCCAGCAGTTTAAAGGGACTAGCGTGGGACGAGCAGTACTTC. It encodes CASSLKGLAWDEQYF.

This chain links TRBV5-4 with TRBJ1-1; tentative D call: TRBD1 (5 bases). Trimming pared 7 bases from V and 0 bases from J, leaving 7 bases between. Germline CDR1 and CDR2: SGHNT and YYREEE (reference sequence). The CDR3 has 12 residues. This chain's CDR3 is CASVGLNTEAFF. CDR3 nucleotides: TGTGCCAGCGTGGGGCTGAACACTGAAGCTTTCTTT.